These 17 T cell receptor beta chains originate from one sample sequenced in a study of cytomegalovirus exposure and HLA in healthy donors. The PCR had 60 Vbeta and 13 Jbeta primers. Measured with immunoSEQ multiplex PCR; TCRdb has only the in-frame clones, and not every one. The data contain 150,000 to 200,000 clones, 75% to 90% of them singletons. The specimen sequenced was PBMCs. Every receptor here comes from a man aged 18 to 29 in good health and CMV-seropositive.

The rearrangement links TRBV11-2 to TRBJ2-3, with D possibly being TRBD1 (6 bases). Germline-derived CDR1 and CDR2 are SGHAT and FQNNGV. V lost 6 bases, J lost 8 bases, and 12 bases lay in between. CDR3 length equals 12 residues. The CDR3 coding sequence is TGTGCCAGCAGTCTGGGGGCGGGTACGCAGTATTTT. Translation: CASSLGAGTQYF.

This chain joins TRBV13 and TRBJ1-1, with D uncertain. The CDR3 extends over 14 amino acids. CDR1 is PRHDT and CDR2 is FYEKMQ in the germline V gene (reference sequence). V lost 5 bases, J lost 6 bases, and 16 bases lay in between. The CDR3 reads CASSPVSRVSEAFF. The CDR3 region has the DNA TGTGCCAGCAGCCCAGTGTCGAGGGTCTCTGAAGCTTTCTTT.

This clone appeared a single time. The rearrangement links TRBV4-1 to TRBJ2-7, with D hard to call. Germline V CDR1 and CDR2: MGHRA, YSYEKL. Trimming pared 2 bases from V and 0 bases from J, leaving 11 bases between. This CDR3 is built from 15 residues. The CDR3: CASSQLKEVSYEQYF. Here the CDR3 DNA reads TGCGCCAGCAGCCAATTGAAAGAGGTCTCCTACGAGCAGTACTTC.

The chain carries TRBV5-8 and TRBJ2-5; tentative D call: TRBD2 (6 bases). The CDR3 totals 15 residues. V gave up 3 bases and J gave up 3 bases, with 15 bases separating them. Per germline, CDR1 SGHTS and CDR2 YDEGEE. This CDR3 reads CASSSAGRTEETQYF. DNA of the CDR3: TGTGCCAGCAGCTCGGCGGGGAGGACGGAAGAGACCCAGTACTTC.

In DNA form, the CDR3 reads TGTGCCAGCAGCTCTACGAGGGGGGGGGAGCTGTTTTTT. Translated, it gives CASSSTRGGELFF. The chain uses TRBV7-2 and TRBJ2-2, with D possibly being TRBD1 (6 bases). The germline V gene has CDR1 SGHTA and CDR2 FQGNSA. The germline V and J ends were trimmed by 4 bases and 8 bases, with 11 bases remaining between them. The CDR3 runs 13 residues.

The chain has TRBV28 and TRBJ2-5; TRBD1 aligns across 9 bases. Germline CDR1 MDHEN, CDR2 SYDVKM. V dropped 5 bases and J dropped 4; count of bases not matched to a gene: 8. The CDR3 is made up of 15 amino acids. CDR3 DNA sequence: TGTGCCAGCAGTCTCCCGAACAGGGGGCGAGAGACCCAGTACTTC. It is translated as CASSLPNRGRETQYF. Full variable domain (missing parts from reference TRBV28 and TRBJ2-5): DVKVTQSSRYLVKRTGEKVFLECVQDMDHENMFWYRQDPGLGLRLIYFSYDVKMKEKGDIPEGYSVSREKKERFSLILESASTNQTSMYLCASSLPNRGRETQYFGPGTRLLVL.

This chain's CDR3 is CAWGANTIYF. DNA for the CDR3: TGTGCCTGGGGGGCAAACACCATATATTTT. V and J are TRBV30 and TRBJ1-3; D perhaps matches TRBD1 (5 bases). The CDR3 consists of 10 residues. V gave up 5 bases and J gave up 6 bases, with 5 bases separating them. CDR1 and CDR2 (germline): GTSNPN, SVGIG (reference sequence).

This clone turned up a few times. V gene TRBV6-6 combines with J gene TRBJ1-4; possible D gene TRBD1, 5 bases. The CDR3 has 15 amino acids. The germline V gene encodes CDR1 MNHNY and CDR2 SVGAGI (reference sequence). Trimming removed 6 bases at V and 8 bases at J, with 19 bases between. CDR3 loop: CASRPFGARREKLFF. DNA for the CDR3: TGTGCCAGCAGGCCGTTTGGGGCGCGAAGGGAAAAACTGTTTTTT.

There are a few counts of this clone. The rearrangement joins TRBV4-3 to TRBJ1-6, with 8 bases matching TRBD1. Trimming at V came to 0 bases and at J to 7 bases, leaving 2 bases not matched to a gene. The length of the CDR3 is 15 residues. Germline V gene lookup returns CDR1 LGHNA and CDR2 YSLEER. CDR3 sequence: CASSQDRGLNSPLHF. CDR3 DNA sequence: TGCGCCAGCAGCCAAGACAGGGGGCTGAATTCACCCCTCCACTTT.

The chain recombines TRBV29-1 with TRBJ1-4; a weak D match, TRBD1 (5 bases). V was cut by 4 bases and J by 4 bases, with 13 bases left in between. The CDR3 runs 14 residues. Germline values: CDR1 SQVTM, CDR2 ANQGSEA. CDR3 nucleotides: TGCAGCGTTGCTCGTACAGGTCTTAATGAAAAACTGTTTTTT. Translation gives CSVARTGLNEKLFF.

The table lists this clone with a count of one. The chain has TRBV7-8 and TRBJ1-2, with D unclear. CDR3 length: 14 amino acids. Germline CDR1 SGHVS, CDR2 FQNEAQ. V was cut by 5 bases and J by 4 bases, with 14 bases left in between. The CDR3 spells CASSEKRYPYGYTF. The CDR3 region has the DNA TGTGCCAGCAGCGAAAAGAGGTATCCCTATGGCTACACCTTC.

This rearrangement joins TRBV11-2 to TRBJ2-5; tentatively, D is TRBD2 (7 bases). The CDR3 spans 17 residues. Germline V gives CDR1 SGHAT, CDR2 FQNNGV. Between the trimmed V and J ends, which lost 0 bases and 5 bases, there was a span of 19 bases. This CDR3 is CASSLDMTWGGRETQYF. CDR3 bases: TGTGCCAGCAGCTTAGATATGACGTGGGGGGGCCGGGAGACCCAGTACTTC.

This sequence joins TRBV5-1 and TRBJ2-3; 9 bases agree with TRBD2. CDR3 length: 16 residues. Trimming cost V 4 bases and J 2 bases; bases outside gene matches: 8. The germline V gene has CDR1 SGHRS and CDR2 YFSETQ. The CDR3 sequence is CASSQIAGELTDTQYF. In DNA form, the CDR3 reads TGCGCCAGCAGCCAGATAGCGGGGGAACTCACAGATACGCAGTATTTT.

This clone has only a few counts. This rearrangement joins TRBV13 to TRBJ1-1; D is unclear. The CDR3 runs to 13 residues. CDR1 is PRHDT and CDR2 is FYEKMQ in the germline V gene (reference sequence). The V end was cut by 6 bases, the J end by 5 bases, with 13 bases between. CDR3 amino acids: CASRSAAATEAFF. The CDR3 DNA is TGTGCCAGCAGGTCCGCGGCGGCAACTGAAGCTTTCTTT.

The chain couples TRBV6-5 to TRBJ1-2; tentatively, D is TRBD1 (5 bases). V gave up 6 bases and J gave up 5 bases, with 13 bases separating them. This CDR3 is built from 13 residues. CDR1 and CDR2 from the germline V gene are MNHEY and SVGAGI. The CDR3 nucleotides are TGTGCCAGCAGCGCGAGGGGAGGTTATGGCTACACCTTC. Amino acid sequence: CASSARGGYGYTF.

The chain recombines TRBV19 with TRBJ1-6, with D perhaps TRBD1 (6 bases). CDR1 LNHDA and CDR2 SQIVND come from the germline V gene (reference sequence). The CDR3 length is 17 residues. The V gene lost 5 bases and the J gene lost 0 bases, with 14 bases spanning the gap. DNA for the CDR3: TGTGCCAGTAGTCTGCCGGACAGCAGCTCCTATAATTCACCCCTCCACTTT. Protein product: CASSLPDSSSYNSPLHF.

The genes are TRBV2 and TRBJ1-4; tentatively, D is TRBD1 (6 bases). Germline assignment: CDR1 SNHLY and CDR2 FYNNEI. This CDR3 region has 13 residues. V was shortened by 8 bases and J by 5 bases, with 12 bases between the two germline ends. The CDR3 nucleotides are TGTGCCAGCCGCAGGGGCGTCAATGAAAAACTGTTTTTT. This translates into CASRRGVNEKLFF.